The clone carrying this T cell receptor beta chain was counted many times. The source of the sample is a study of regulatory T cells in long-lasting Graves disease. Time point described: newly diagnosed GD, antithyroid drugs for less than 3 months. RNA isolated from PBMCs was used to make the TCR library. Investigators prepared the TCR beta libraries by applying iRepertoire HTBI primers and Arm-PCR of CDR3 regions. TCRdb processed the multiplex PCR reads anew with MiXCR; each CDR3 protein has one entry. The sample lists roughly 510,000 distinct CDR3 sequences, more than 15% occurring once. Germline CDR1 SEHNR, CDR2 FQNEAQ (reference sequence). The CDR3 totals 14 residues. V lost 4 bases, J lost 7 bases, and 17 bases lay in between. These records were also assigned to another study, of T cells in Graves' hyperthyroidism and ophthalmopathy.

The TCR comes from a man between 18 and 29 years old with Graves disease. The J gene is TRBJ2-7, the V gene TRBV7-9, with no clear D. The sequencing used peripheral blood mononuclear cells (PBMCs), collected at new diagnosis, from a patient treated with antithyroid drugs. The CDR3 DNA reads TGTGCCAGCAGCTACCCCCCCGATGCCTGGGAGCAGTACTTC. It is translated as CASSYPPDAWEQYF.